Below, 9 T cell receptor beta chains from the same sample are listed, as sequenced in a study of patients and donors after allogeneic stem cell transplantation. TCRdb redid the calling of the RT-PCR reads with MiXCR, one entry per CDR3 protein. The sample contains 70,000 to 85,000 distinct CDR3 sequences, more than 25% of which appear only once. The sample consisted of blood, either unsorted or a sorted T cell fraction (not recorded which). These receptors originate from a human donor who was either an allogeneic HSCT recipient or a stem cell or donor lymphocyte infusion donor (not recorded which). It is not recorded whose cells these are; they may come from a transplant donor.

This clonotype showed up many times. This sequence joins TRBV3-1 and TRBJ2-7; the match to TRBD1 covers 8 bases. Germline V CDR1 and CDR2: LGHDT, YNNKEL (reference sequence). J gave up 6 bases and V 2 bases, and 9 bases lay outside the gene matches. The CDR3 sequence is 15 residues long. The CDR3, as DNA: TGTGCCAGCAGCCAACGGCCAGGGGGCGCAGGCGAGCAGTACTTC. It encodes CASSQRPGGAGEQYF.

This clonotype has more than one count but fewer than ten. V and J are TRBV20-1 and TRBJ1-1; 8 positions agree with TRBD1. CDR1 DFQATT and CDR2 SNEGSKA come from the germline V gene (reference sequence). This CDR3 contains 16 residues. Germline trimming cut 0 bases from V and 5 bases from J; bases unmatched to any gene: 11. The CDR3 DNA is TGCAGTGCTAGAGATCGGGCAGGGGGCTTGATAACTGAAGCTTTCTTT. Its translation is CSARDRAGGLITEAFF.

In regard to this clonotype: This likely comes from a read error, as the CDR3 has no conserved phenylalanine or tryptophan at its end. The chain uses TRBV20-1 and TRBJ1-5; possibly TRBD1 for D (5 bases). V lost 1 base and J lost 2, with 12 bases in between. Germline-derived CDR1 and CDR2 are DFQATT and SNEGSKA (reference sequence). This CDR3 spans 15 amino acids. The DNA for the CDR3 is TGCAGTGCTAGAGCCGTGACAGTACGCAATCAGCCCCAGCATTTG. Residues: CSARAVTVRNQPQHL.

This clonotype was observed at least ten times. V is TRBV5-1 and J is TRBJ1-1, with D perhaps TRBD1 (5 bases). Germline values: CDR1 SGHRS, CDR2 YFSETQ. Trimming took 0 bases from V and 5 from J, leaving 8 bases between them. This CDR3 contains 13 residues. The CDR3 DNA reads as TGCGCCAGCAGCTTGGGCGGGGGAACTGAAGCTTTCTTT. Protein sequence: CASSLGGGTEAFF.

J is TRBJ2-1 and V is TRBV12-5; D not resolved. The CDR3 is made up of 12 amino acids. Between the trimmed V and J ends, which lost 2 bases and 6 bases, there was a span of 5 bases. Germline values: CDR1 LGHNT, CDR2 FRNRAP. CDR3 coding DNA: TGTGCTAGTGGTTTGAGGTTCAATGAGCAGTTCTTC. Amino acids: CASGLRFNEQFF.

This clonotype has only a few counts. V is TRBV3-1 and J is TRBJ1-6, with TRBD1 identical over 7 bases. Germline V gene data show CDR1 as LGHDT and CDR2 as YNNKEL (reference sequence). The CDR3 covers 15 residues. V lost 4 bases, J lost 6 bases, and 6 bases stayed unmatched. CDR3 bases: TGTGCCAGCAGCCGCCTCAGGGGGGTTAATTCACCCCTCCACTTT. Amino acid sequence: CASSRLRGVNSPLHF. Full variable domain (rest looked up from reference TRBV3-1 and TRBJ1-6): DTAVSQTPKYLVTQMGNDKSIKCEQNLGHDTMYWYKQDSKKFLKIMFSYNNKELIINETVPNRFSPKSPDKAHLNLHINSLELGDSAVYFCASSRLRGVNSPLHFGNGTRLTVT.

This clonotype turned up a few times. The chain recombines TRBV7-2 with TRBJ2-5, with D unclear. V was shortened by 0 bases and J by 5 bases, with 10 bases between the two germline ends. Germline CDR1 and CDR2: SGHTA and FQGNSA. The CDR3 sequence is 14 residues long. In DNA form, the CDR3 reads TGTGCCAGCAGCTTAGCAGAACAGAGCGAGACCCAGTACTTC. Its protein product is CASSLAEQSETQYF.

The rearrangement joins TRBV20-1 to TRBJ2-7; 7 bases are a match to TRBD2. CDR1 is DFQATT, CDR2 SNEGSKA, per germline (reference sequence). The CDR3 is 16 amino acids. The J segment lost 3 bases and the V segment lost 1 base, leaving 12 bases of the junction unmatched. The CDR3 protein is CSARGRWGGLNYEQYF. The CDR3 region has the DNA TGCAGTGCTAGAGGGCGCTGGGGAGGGCTAAACTACGAGCAGTACTTC.

In this sample, this clonotype turned up many times. The V and J genes are TRBV4-2 and TRBJ1-1, with D unclear. V dropped 4 bases and J dropped 5 bases, with 8 bases sitting between them. The CDR3 sequence is 12 residues long. Germline assignment: CDR1 LGHNA and CDR2 YNFKEQ. The CDR3 region is CASSRSVTEAFF. The CDR3 DNA sequence: TGTGCCAGCAGCCGGAGTGTGACTGAAGCTTTCTTT.